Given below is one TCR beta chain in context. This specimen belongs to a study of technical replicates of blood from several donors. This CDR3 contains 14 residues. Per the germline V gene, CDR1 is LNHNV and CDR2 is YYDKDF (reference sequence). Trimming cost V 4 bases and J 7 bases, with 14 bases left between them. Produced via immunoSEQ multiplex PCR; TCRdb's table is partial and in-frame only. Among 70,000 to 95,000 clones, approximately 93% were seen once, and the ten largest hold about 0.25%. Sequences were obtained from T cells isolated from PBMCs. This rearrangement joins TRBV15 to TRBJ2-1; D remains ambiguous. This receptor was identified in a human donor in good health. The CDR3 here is CATSIALSLNEQFF. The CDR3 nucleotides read TGTGCCACCAGCATAGCCCTTAGCTTGAATGAGCAGTTCTTC. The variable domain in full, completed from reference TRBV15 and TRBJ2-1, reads DAMVIQNPRYQVTQFGKPVTLSCSQTLNHNVMYWYQQKSSQAPKLLFHYYDKDFNNEADTPDNFQSRRPNTSFCFLDIRSPGLGDTAMYLCATSIALSLNEQFFGPGTRLTVL.